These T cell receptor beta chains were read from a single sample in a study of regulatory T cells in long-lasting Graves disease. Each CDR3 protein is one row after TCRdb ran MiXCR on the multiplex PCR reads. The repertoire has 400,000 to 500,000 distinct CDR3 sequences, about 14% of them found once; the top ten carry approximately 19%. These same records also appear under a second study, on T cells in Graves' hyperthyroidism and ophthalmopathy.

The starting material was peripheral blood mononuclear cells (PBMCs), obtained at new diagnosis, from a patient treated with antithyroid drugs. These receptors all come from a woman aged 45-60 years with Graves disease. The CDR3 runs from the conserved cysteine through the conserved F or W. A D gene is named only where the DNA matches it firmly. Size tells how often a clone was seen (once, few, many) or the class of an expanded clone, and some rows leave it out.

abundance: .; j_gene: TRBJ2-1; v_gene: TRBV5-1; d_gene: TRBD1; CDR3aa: CASSLGAGGFYNEQFF; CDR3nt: TGCGCCAGCAGCTTGGGGGCAGGGGGCTTCTACAATGAGCAGTTCTTC
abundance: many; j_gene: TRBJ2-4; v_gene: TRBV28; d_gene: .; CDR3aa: CASSLSPLLNIQYF; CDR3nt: TGTGCCAGCAGTTTGAGCCCACTACTGAACATTCAGTACTTC
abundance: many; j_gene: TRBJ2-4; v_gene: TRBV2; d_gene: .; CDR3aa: CASRVGGAGRNIQYF; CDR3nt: TGTGCCAGCCGAGTGGGGGGAGCGGGCAGAAACATTCAGTACTTC
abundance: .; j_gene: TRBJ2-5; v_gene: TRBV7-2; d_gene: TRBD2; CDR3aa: CASSSSGRAETQYF; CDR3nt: TGTGCCAGCAGCTCTAGCGGGAGGGCAGAGACCCAGTACTTC
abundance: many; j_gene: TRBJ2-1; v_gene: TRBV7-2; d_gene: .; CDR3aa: CASSPSSQNYNEQFF; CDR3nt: TGTGCCAGCAGCCCCTCTTCGCAGAACTACAATGAGCAGTTCTTC
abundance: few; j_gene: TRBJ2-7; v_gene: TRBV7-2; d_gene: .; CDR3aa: CASSFEKTYEQYF; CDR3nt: TGTGCCAGCAGCTTTGAGAAGACATACGAGCAGTACTTC
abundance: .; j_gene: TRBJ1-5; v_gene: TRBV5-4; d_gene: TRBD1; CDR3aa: CASSLGTGGGGNQPLHF; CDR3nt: TGTGCCAGCAGCTTGGGAACAGGGGGCGGAGGCAATCAGCCCCTGCATTTT
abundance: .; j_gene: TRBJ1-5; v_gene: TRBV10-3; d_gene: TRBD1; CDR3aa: CATQRQGALQPQHF; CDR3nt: TGTGCCACGCAGCGGCAGGGGGCTCTTCAGCCCCAGCATTTT
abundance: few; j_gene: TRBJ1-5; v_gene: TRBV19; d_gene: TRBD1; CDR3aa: CASSVTGGTGQQPQHF; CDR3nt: TGTGCCAGTAGTGTCACAGGGGGTACAGGGCAACAGCCCCAGCATTTT
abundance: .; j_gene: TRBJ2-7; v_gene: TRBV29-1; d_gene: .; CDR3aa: CSVEASYEQYF; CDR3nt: TGCAGCGTTGAAGCCTCCTACGAGCAGTACTTC
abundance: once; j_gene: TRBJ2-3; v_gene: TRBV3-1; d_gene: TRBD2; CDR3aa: CASSQGRGLAEVTDTQYF; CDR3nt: TGTGCCAGCAGCCAAGGGCGGGGACTAGCGGAGGTCACAGATACGCAGTATTTT
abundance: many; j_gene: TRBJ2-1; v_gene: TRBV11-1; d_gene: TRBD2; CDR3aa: CASSLGSGGPYNEQFF; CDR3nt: TGTGCCAGCAGCTTAGGTAGCGGGGGACCCTACAATGAGCAGTTCTTC
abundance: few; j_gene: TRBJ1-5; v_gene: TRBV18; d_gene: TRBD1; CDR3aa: CASSPGTGVVQPQHF; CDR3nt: TGTGCCAGCTCCCCCGGGACAGGGGTTGTTCAGCCCCAGCATTTT
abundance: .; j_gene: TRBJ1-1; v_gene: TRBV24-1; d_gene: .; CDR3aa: CATSDFAGVGEAFF; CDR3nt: TGTGCCACCAGTGATTTTGCGGGGGTCGGTGAAGCTTTCTTT
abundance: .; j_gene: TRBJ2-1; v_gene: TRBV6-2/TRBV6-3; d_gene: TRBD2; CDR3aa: CTSSPGLAGNYNEQFF; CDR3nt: TGTACCAGCAGTCCGGGACTAGCGGGAAACTACAATGAGCAGTTCTTC
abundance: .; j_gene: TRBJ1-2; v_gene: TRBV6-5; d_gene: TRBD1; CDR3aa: CASSYSSWTGGDYGYTF; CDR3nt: TGTGCCAGCAGTTACTCATCGTGGACAGGGGGAGACTATGGCTACACCTTC
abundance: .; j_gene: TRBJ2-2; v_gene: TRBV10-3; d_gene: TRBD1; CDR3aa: CAISARTGQGNTGELFF; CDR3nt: TGTGCCATCAGTGCGAGGACAGGACAGGGGAACACCGGGGAGCTGTTTTTT
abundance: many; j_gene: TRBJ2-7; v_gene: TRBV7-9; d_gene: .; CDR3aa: CASSNNYEQYF; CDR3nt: TGTGCCAGCAGTAATAACTACGAGCAGTACTTC
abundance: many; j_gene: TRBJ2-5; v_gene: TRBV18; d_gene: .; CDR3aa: CASSPLDQLETQYF; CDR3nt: TGTGCCAGCTCACCACTTGATCAGTTGGAGACCCAGTACTTC
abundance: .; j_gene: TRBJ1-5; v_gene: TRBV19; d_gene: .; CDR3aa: CASRVGRVSNQPQHF; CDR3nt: TGTGCCAGTAGGGTAGGCCGGGTTAGCAATCAGCCCCAGCATTTT
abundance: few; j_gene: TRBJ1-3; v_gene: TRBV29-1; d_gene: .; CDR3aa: CSVGGAQTASGNTIYF; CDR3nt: TGCAGCGTGGGGGGGGCTCAGACTGCCTCTGGAAACACCATATATTTT
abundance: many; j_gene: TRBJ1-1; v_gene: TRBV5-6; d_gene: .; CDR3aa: CASSLASQGYTEAFF; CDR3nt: TGTGCCAGCAGCTTGGCCAGTCAGGGGTATACTGAAGCTTTCTTT
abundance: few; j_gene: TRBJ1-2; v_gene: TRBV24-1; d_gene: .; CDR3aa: CATSDRGRGPFYGYTF; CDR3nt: TGTGCCACCAGTGATCGCGGACGGGGGCCGTTCTATGGCTACACCTTC
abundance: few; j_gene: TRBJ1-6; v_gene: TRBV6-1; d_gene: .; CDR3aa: CASRGPEGSPLHF; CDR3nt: TGTGCCAGCAGAGGTCCGGAGGGTTCACCCCTCCACTTT
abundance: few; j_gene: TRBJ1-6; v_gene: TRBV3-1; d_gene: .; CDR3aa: CASSAQGAQYNSPLHF; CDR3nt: TGTGCCAGCAGCGCACAGGGAGCCCAATATAATTCACCCCTCCACTTT
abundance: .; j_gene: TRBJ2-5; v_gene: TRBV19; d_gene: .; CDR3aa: CASSIPAVQETQYF; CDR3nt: TGTGCCAGTAGTATCCCGGCAGTCCAAGAGACCCAGTACTTC
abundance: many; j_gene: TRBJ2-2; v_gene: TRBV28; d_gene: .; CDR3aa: CASSSPSRGLGTGELFF; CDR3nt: TGTGCCAGCAGTTCCCCTTCCAGGGGTTTGGGCACCGGGGAGCTGTTTTTT
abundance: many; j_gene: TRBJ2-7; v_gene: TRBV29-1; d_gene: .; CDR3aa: CSVGWQYPYEQYF; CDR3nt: TGCAGCGTTGGTTGGCAGTACCCCTACGAGCAGTACTTC
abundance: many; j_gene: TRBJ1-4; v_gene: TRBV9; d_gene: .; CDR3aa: CASSVGGGTNEKLFF; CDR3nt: TGTGCCAGCAGCGTAGGTGGAGGGACTAATGAAAAACTGTTTTTT
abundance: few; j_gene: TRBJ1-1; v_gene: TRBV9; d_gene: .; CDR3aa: CAGSVAGNTEAFF; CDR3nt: TGTGCCGGCAGTGTGGCCGGGAACACTGAAGCTTTCTTT
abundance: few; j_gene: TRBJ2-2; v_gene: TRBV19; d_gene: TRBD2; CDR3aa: CASSIFGREGTGELFF; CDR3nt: TGTGCCAGTAGTATATTCGGGAGGGAAGGCACCGGGGAGCTGTTTTTT
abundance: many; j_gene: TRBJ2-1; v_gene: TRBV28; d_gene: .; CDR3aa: CASRTPSREQFF; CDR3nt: TGTGCCAGCAGGACCCCCTCCCGAGAGCAGTTCTTC
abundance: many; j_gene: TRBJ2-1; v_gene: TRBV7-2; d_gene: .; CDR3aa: CASSSQILVYNEQFF; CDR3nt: TGTGCCAGCAGCTCACAAATCCTCGTCTACAATGAGCAGTTCTTC
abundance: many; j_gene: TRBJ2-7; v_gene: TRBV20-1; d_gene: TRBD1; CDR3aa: CSARDLRDSLEQYF; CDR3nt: TGCAGTGCTAGAGACCTCCGGGACAGTTTAGAGCAGTACTTC